A selection of T cell receptor beta chains follows, all from one sample in a study of blood T cell repertoires in COVID-19. Repertoires were generated with immunoSEQ multiplex PCR, while TCRdb's copy carries only in-frame clones and drops some. The sample includes about 360,000 clones, approximately 86% of them seen just once. The sequenced sample consisted of peripheral blood. Receptors were obtained from a woman in her fifties or sixties with COVID-19, enrolled during active disease. Both conserved end residues are part of each CDR3. A D gene is named only where the DNA matches it firmly. Some rows mark clone size as missing; the rest say once, few, many or name a class of expanded clone.

TRBJ2-3 TRBV5-1 - - TGCGCCAGCAGCTTGAGACTGCCGAGCACAGATACGCAGTATTTT CASSLRLPSTDTQYF
TRBJ2-1 TRBV5-1 - TRBD2 TGCGCCAGCAGCTTGGATGGTAGCGGGGGGAATGAGCAGTTCTTC CASSLDGSGGNEQFF
TRBJ1-1 TRBV9 - - TGTGCCAGCACCCCCTATGGGGGCCCCAGTGAAGCTTTCTTT CASTPYGGPSEAFF
TRBJ2-3 TRBV14 - TRBD2 TGTGCCAGCAGCCAAGGACTAGCGGGGTTTCCGCCGTATTTT CASSQGLAGFPPYF
TRBJ2-1 TRBV5-6 once TRBD1 TGTGCCAGCAGTCCCGGGACAGGATCCTACAATGAGCAGTTCTTC CASSPGTGSYNEQFF
TRBJ1-2 TRBV7-2 - - TGTGCCAGCAGCTTATCCCGGGATGGCTACACCTTC CASSLSRDGYTF
TRBJ1-5 TRBV19 few - TGTGCCAGTAGTTTGGGGGGACTGAGCAATCAGCCCCAGCATTTT CASSLGGLSNQPQHF
TRBJ2-7 TRBV4-2 - - TGTGCCAGCAGCCCGCGCCTAGGACAGCTCTACGAGCAGTACTTC CASSPRLGQLYEQYF
TRBJ1-1 TRBV19 - - TGTGCCAGTATCAGGGGCGAGAACACTGAAGCTTTCTTT CASIRGENTEAFF
TRBJ1-2 TRBV2 - TRBD1 TGTGCCAGCAGTGAAAACAGGGGGCACTATGGCTACACCTTC CASSENRGHYGYTF
TRBJ2-7 TRBV18 - TRBD1 TGTGCCAGCTCACGAGCCTCGACAGGGGGGGGATCCTACGAGCAGTACTTC CASSRASTGGGSYEQYF
TRBJ1-1 TRBV18 - - TGTGCCAGCTCACCGTCTGGGGGCAGCACTGAAGCTTTCTTT CASSPSGGSTEAFF
TRBJ1-3 TRBV11-2 - - TGTGCCAGCAGCTTAAGCACGGTCTCTGGAAACACCATATATTTT CASSLSTVSGNTIYF
TRBJ2-7 TRBV23-1 - - TGCGCCAGCAGTCGTCGGTGCGGATCTGCCTTCTACGAGCAGTACTTC CASSRRCGSAFYEQYF
TRBJ2-3 TRBV2 once TRBD1 TGTGCCAGCAAACCGGGACAGAGCACAGATACGCAGTATTTT CASKPGQSTDTQYF
TRBJ2-5 TRBV7-6 - - TGTGCCAGCAGTTATGGCCCCGGGACAATACAAGAGACCCAGTACTTC CASSYGPGTIQETQYF
TRBJ2-1 TRBV9 few TRBD2 TGTGCCAGCAGTAGACAGGCGGGGGGCGTTTACAATGAGCAGTTCTTC CASSRQAGGVYNEQFF
TRBJ2-3 TRBV6-5 - TRBD1 TGTGCCAGCAGTTCCACAGGGGGCTGGGGAGATACGCAGTATTTT CASSSTGGWGDTQYF
TRBJ1-2 TRBV3-1/TRBV3-2 - - TGTGCCAGCAGCCACCCGACAGAAAACTATGGCTACACCTTC CASSHPTENYGYTF
TRBJ1-4 TRBV28 - - TGTGCCAGCGCCACCGCAGGGCTACAAGGTGAAAAACTGTTTTTT CASATAGLQGEKLFF
TRBJ1-2 TRBV30 - - TGTGCCTGGAGTGTACTGGGGAGAAGGGACTATGGCTACACCTTC CAWSVLGRRDYGYTF
TRBJ1-4 TRBV2 - TRBD1 TGTGCCAGCAGCGTTGATACAGGGGGCAATGAAAAACTGTTTTTT CASSVDTGGNEKLFF
TRBJ1-2 TRBV9 - TRBD1 TGTGCCAGCAGCGAACAGGGGGCGCTTGACTATGGCTACACCTTC CASSEQGALDYGYTF
TRBJ1-3 TRBV25-1 - - TGTGCCAGCAGTAAGGGGCAGCTCTCTGGAAACACCATATATTTT CASSKGQLSGNTIYF
TRBJ2-7 TRBV7-8 - TRBD2 TGTGCCAGCAGCCCTGGACTAGCGGGTTCAGGGCGCCACTACGAGCAGTACTTC CASSPGLAGSGRHYEQYF
TRBJ2-1 TRBV29-1 - - TGCAGCGTCCCGAGCAGGGTCGATGAGCAGTTCTTC CSVPSRVDEQFF
TRBJ1-1 TRBV9 - - TGTGCCAGCAGCACCCCAGGGGCCACTGAAGCTTTCTTT CASSTPGATEAFF
TRBJ1-2 TRBV11-2 - TRBD1 TGTGCCAGCACCATGGGACAGGGGACCTATGGCTACACCTTC CASTMGQGTYGYTF
TRBJ1-1 TRBV3-1/TRBV3-2 - TRBD1 TGTGCCAGCAGCCAGTTTACCGGGACAGGGTCGAGGACTGAAGCTTTCTTT CASSQFTGTGSRTEAFF